The 5 T cell receptor beta chains reported below all come from one sample, sequenced in a study of metastatic and nonmetastatic thyroid tumors. Thyroid surgery was preceded by no treatment in any patient. MiXCR was used by TCRdb to re-call the PCR reads. Among approximately 35,000 clones, 20% to 25% were seen once, and the ten largest hold less than 4%. Sequencing was performed on tumor tissue. These receptors all come from a male donor with papillary thyroid cancer or a benign thyroid nodule (not recorded which). Some clones in this sample may be carry-over from other donors' samples.

This clone was detected ten times or more. The chain joins TRBV27 to TRBJ2-5, with 12 bases identical to TRBD1. This CDR3 has 15 amino acids. Germline-derived CDR1 and CDR2 are MNHEY and SMNVEV (reference sequence). With 4 bases clipped from V and 4 bases from J, the junction kept 4 bases outside the gene matches. CDR3 region: CASSSGTGGGETQYF. The DNA for the CDR3 is TGTGCCAGCAGTTCCGGGACAGGGGGCGGAGAGACCCAGTACTTC.

This clone was observed many times. Other DNA sequences in this sample translate to the same CDR3. The V gene is TRBV20-1, the J gene TRBJ1-6, with D tentatively TRBD1 (5 bases). The CDR3 consists of 14 residues. V lost 6 bases, J lost 9 bases, and 18 bases lay in between. Germline CDR1 reads DFQATT; CDR2 reads SNEGSKA (reference sequence). DNA of the CDR3: TGCAGTGCGCGGAGGGATAGGGGAAGTTCACCCCTCCACTTT. Protein product: CSARRDRGSSPLHF.

This clone was seen ten or more times. The chain joins TRBV7-9 to TRBJ2-1; 8 bases line up with TRBD2. Germline V CDR1 and CDR2: SEHNR, FQNEAQ (reference sequence). The junction had 11 bases not matched to a gene; V was cut back by 5 bases and J by 8 bases. The CDR3 runs to 15 residues. CDR3 loop: CASSQAGAEFYEQFF. DNA of the CDR3: TGTGCCAGCAGCCAAGCGGGAGCCGAGTTCTATGAGCAGTTCTTC.

This chain links TRBV30 with TRBJ1-4, with D tentatively TRBD1 (5 bases). The V gene lost 6 bases and the J gene lost 4 bases, with 6 bases spanning the gap. Germline CDR1 GTSNPN, CDR2 SVGIG (reference sequence). This CDR3 comprises 11 residues. The CDR3 bases are TGTGCCTGTGGACATAATGAAAAACTGTTTTTT. Translating gives CACGHNEKLFF.

On this clone: A junction end diverges from the germline sequence, so it may reflect a read error. This chain uses TRBV5-1 with TRBJ2-3, with a possible D match to TRBD1 (5 bases). The J call may be wrong; the DNA end is better matched by TRBJ1-5. Looked up from germline, CDR1 is SGHRS and CDR2 is YFSETQ. There are 17 residues in the CDR3. CDR3 protein: CSSNLGLAEISTDTQHF. CDR3 nucleotides: TGCTCCAGCAACCTGGGACTAGCGGAGATAAGCACAGATACGCAGCATTTT.